The 31 T cell receptor beta chains in this list originate from one sample, sequenced in a study of blood T cell repertoires in COVID-19. Data came from immunoSEQ multiplex PCR; TCRdb stores just in-frame clones and leaves some out. This table holds under 120,000 clones, 80% to 90% found once. The sample consisted of peripheral blood. The receptors were sampled from a woman of 80 years or more with acute or convalescent COVID-19.

The chain is built from TRBV28 and TRBJ1-1, with D perhaps matching TRBD1 (5 bases). There are 16 residues in the CDR3. Trimming left V 4 bases short and J 0 bases short, with 15 bases between. Germline-derived CDR1 and CDR2 are MDHEN and SYDVKM. CDR3 residues: CASSYLGAELNTEAFF. CDR3 in DNA: TGTGCCAGCAGTTACTTAGGGGCGGAGTTGAACACTGAAGCTTTCTTT.

The chain joins TRBV2 to TRBJ1-3, with D tentatively TRBD1 (5 bases). The CDR3 has 14 amino acids. The germline CDR1 and CDR2 sequences are SNHLY and FYNNEI. The V gene lost 6 bases and the J gene lost 2 bases, with 11 bases spanning the gap. The CDR3 sequence is CASRQGGTGNTIYF. The CDR3 nucleotides are TGTGCCAGCAGGCAGGGAGGCACTGGAAACACCATATATTTT.

The gene calls are TRBV6-5 and TRBJ2-3; possibly TRBD1 for D (5 bases). This CDR3 has 12 residues. V lost 7 bases and J 7 bases, leaving 12 bases between the germline ends. CDR1 and CDR2 from the germline V gene are MNHEY and SVGAGI. The CDR3 loop is CASMASGYTQYF. CDR3 sequence (DNA): TGTGCCAGCATGGCGTCAGGGTATACGCAGTATTTT.

V and J are TRBV12-3 or TRBV12-4 and TRBJ2-7; 7 bases line up with TRBD1. Trimming removed 6 bases from V and 3 bases from J; junction bases left unmatched: 2. The CDR3 is 12 residues long. CDR3 protein: CASRRDSYEQYF. DNA for the CDR3: TGTGCCAGCAGAAGGGACAGCTACGAGCAGTACTTC.

The rearrangement joins TRBV29-1 to TRBJ1-3; possible D gene TRBD1, 6 bases. Trimming took 6 bases from V and 2 from J, leaving 20 bases between them. The CDR3 contains 16 residues. Germline V gives CDR1 SQVTM, CDR2 ANQGSEA. CDR3: CSVSRTALGPGNTIYF. The CDR3 region has the DNA TGCAGCGTGTCCCGGACAGCCCTTGGACCTGGAAACACCATATATTTT.

The chain uses TRBV27 and TRBJ2-2; 8 bases are a match to TRBD2. This CDR3 has 16 amino acids. Germline V gene lookup returns CDR1 MNHEY and CDR2 SMNVEV (reference sequence). J was trimmed by 4 bases and V by 3 bases; bases with no gene match: 7. The CDR3 sequence is CASSFAGGAFTGELFF. CDR3 DNA sequence: TGTGCCAGCAGTTTCGCCGGGGGGGCGTTCACCGGGGAGCTGTTTTTT.

As concerns this clone: Distinct nucleotide sequences in the sample also encode this CDR3. The chain employs TRBV4-3 and TRBJ1-4, with 9 positions matching TRBD1. This CDR3 is built from 16 residues. V lost 0 bases to trimming and J lost 5 bases; unmatched junction nucleotides: 4. Germline assignment: CDR1 LGHNA and CDR2 YSLEER. The CDR3 protein is CASSQDLGTGNEKLFF. CDR3 sequence (DNA): TGCGCCAGCAGCCAAGATTTGGGGACAGGGAATGAAAAACTGTTTTTT.

CDR3 nucleotides: TGTGCCAGCAGTTACGCCCAGGGGGGCCGGGGCAATCAGCCCCAGCATTTT. Amino acid sequence: CASSYAQGGRGNQPQHF. V gene TRBV6-2 or TRBV6-3 combines with J gene TRBJ1-5, with 7 bases identical to TRBD1. J lost 2 bases, V lost 2 bases, and 9 bases had no gene match. This CDR3 is 17 amino acids long. Looked up from germline, CDR1 is MNHEY and CDR2 is SVGEGT.

The chain links TRBV7-2 to TRBJ1-3; D gene uncertain. The CDR3 runs to 13 residues. Looked up from germline, CDR1 is SGHTA and CDR2 is FQGNSA. Trimming cost V 0 bases and J 3 bases, with 3 bases left between them. Here the CDR3 DNA reads TGTGCCAGCAGCTTAGCATATGGAAACACCATATATTTT. Translation: CASSLAYGNTIYF.

The chain is built from TRBV11-3 and TRBJ1-2; 12 nucleotides align to TRBD1. The CDR3 totals 17 residues. Germline values: CDR1 SGHNT, CDR2 YENEEA. J gave up 5 bases and V 5 bases, and 12 bases lay outside the gene matches. The CDR3 DNA reads as TGTGCCAGCAGCCCAAGGGACAGGGGGCGCTCCGGTTATGGCTACACCTTC. It translates to CASSPRDRGRSGYGYTF.

The V and J genes are TRBV28 and TRBJ1-5, with TRBD1 identical over 7 bases. The CDR3 loop spans 14 amino acids. The trim removed 4 bases at V and 6 bases at J, leaving 6 bases unmatched. CDR1 and CDR2 (germline): MDHEN, SYDVKM. The CDR3 is CASSSGTAVQPQHF. The CDR3 nucleotides read TGTGCCAGCAGTTCCGGGACAGCGGTTCAGCCCCAGCATTTT. The entire variable domain, with the rest obtained from reference TRBV28 and TRBJ1-5, is as follows: DVKVTQSSRYLVKRTGEKVFLECVQDMDHENMFWYRQDPGLGLRLIYFSYDVKMKEKGDIPEGYSVSREKKERFSLILESASTNQTSMYLCASSSGTAVQPQHFGDGTRLSIL.

The chain uses TRBV6-1 and TRBJ2-1; 8 bases map to TRBD2. The CDR3 extends over 16 amino acids. The V gene end was trimmed by 4 bases and the J gene end by 8 bases; junction bases not matched to a gene: 13. Germline assignment: CDR1 MNHNS and CDR2 SASEGT. CDR3: CASSAPGSGAQDEQFF. The CDR3 DNA follows: TGTGCCAGCAGTGCCCCGGGTAGCGGGGCCCAGGATGAGCAGTTCTTC.

The chain combines TRBV4-2 with TRBJ2-7; TRBD1 is a possible D gene (7 bases). The germline CDR1 and CDR2 sequences are LGHNA and YNFKEQ. V gave up 1 base and J gave up 4 bases, with 14 bases separating them. CDR3 length: 15 amino acids. CDR3 DNA: TGTGCCAGCAGCCAAGGGGCAGGGGGAGGATACGAGCAGTACTTC. Its protein is CASSQGAGGGYEQYF.

This chain joins TRBV6-2 or TRBV6-3 and TRBJ2-3; maybe TRBD2 (6 bases). V dropped 6 bases and J dropped 2 bases, with 15 bases sitting between them. The CDR3 covers 15 residues. The germline CDR1 and CDR2 sequences are MNHEY and SVGEGT. CDR3 nucleotides: TGTGCCAGCAGCCCGGACTACCCGACCACAGATACGCAGTATTTT. As protein: CASSPDYPTTDTQYF.

The chain uses TRBV19 and TRBJ2-1, with D unclear. The V end was cut by 2 bases, the J end by 6 bases, with 14 bases between. Germline CDR1 LNHDA, CDR2 SQIVND (reference sequence). CDR3 length: 15 amino acids. CDR3 nucleotide sequence: TGTGCCAGTAGTATACGAGAGGTTTGGGTCAATGAGCAGTTCTTC. Encoded protein: CASSIREVWVNEQFF. The variable domain in full, with the rest retrieved from reference TRBV19 and TRBJ2-1, is DGGITQSPKYLFRKEGQNVTLSCEQNLNHDAMYWYRQDPGQGLRLIYYSQIVNDFQKGDIAEGYSVSREKKESFPLTVTSAQKNPTAFYLCASSIREVWVNEQFFGPGTRLTVL.

This chain links TRBV5-1 with TRBJ2-7, with 8 bases lining up with TRBD1. The CDR3 sequence is 14 residues long. CDR1 SGHRS and CDR2 YFSETQ come from the germline V gene. The V and J ends lost 4 bases and 6 bases, in that order; junction bases with no gene match: 9. Here the CDR3 reads CASSAGTGWLEQYF. As DNA, the CDR3 is TGCGCCAGCAGCGCCGGGACAGGCTGGCTCGAGCAGTACTTC.

The chain couples TRBV9 to TRBJ1-3; possibly TRBD1 for D (5 bases). Per the germline V gene, CDR1 is SGDLS and CDR2 is YYNGEE. The CDR3 runs to 17 residues. Trimming removed 0 bases at V and 0 bases at J, with 13 bases between. CDR3: CASSVGGRGNSGNTIYF. In DNA, the CDR3 is TGTGCCAGCAGCGTAGGAGGGAGGGGAAACTCTGGAAACACCATATATTTT. Combining the CDR3 with reference TRBV9 and TRBJ1-3 gives the whole variable domain DSGVTQTPKHLITATGQRVTLRCSPRSGDLSVYWYQQSLDQGLQFLIQYYNGEERAKGNILERFSAQQFPDLHSELNLSSLELGDSALYFCASSVGGRGNSGNTIYFGEGSWLTVV.

The V call is TRBV7-9, the J call TRBJ2-2; TRBD1 agrees at 12 bases. Trimming cost V 3 bases and J 7 bases; bases outside gene matches: 12. Germline loops: CDR1 SEHNR, CDR2 FQNEAQ (reference sequence). The CDR3 is made up of 18 amino acids. The CDR3 here is CASSLGTGGAVANGELFF. The CDR3 bases are TGTGCCAGCAGCTTGGGGACAGGGGGCGCGGTTGCAAACGGGGAGCTGTTTTTT. Drawing the rest from reference TRBV7-9 and TRBJ2-2, the complete variable domain is DTGVSQNPRHKITKRGQNVTFRCDPISEHNRLYWYRQTLGQGPEFLTYFQNEAQLEKSRLLSDRFSAERPKGSFSTLEIQRTEQGDSAMYLCASSLGTGGAVANGELFFGEGSRLTVL.

The chain links TRBV6-2 or TRBV6-3 to TRBJ2-1; TRBD2 matches 7 bases. The CDR3 runs to 15 residues. Germline V gene data show CDR1 as MNHEY and CDR2 as SVGEGT. V was clipped by 0 bases and J by 3 bases; unmatched bases: 2. The CDR3 region is CASSYSGGNYNEQFF. CDR3 in DNA: TGTGCCAGCAGTTACTCCGGGGGGAACTACAATGAGCAGTTCTTC.

V and J are TRBV28 and TRBJ1-6; D might be TRBD1 (5 bases). V shed 2 bases and J shed 6 bases, with 11 bases lying between them. From germline, CDR1 is MDHEN and CDR2 SYDVKM. The CDR3 is 15 amino acids. This CDR3 reads CASSLLGRVNSPLHF. The CDR3 DNA sequence: TGTGCCAGCAGTTTACTCGGCAGGGTTAATTCACCCCTCCACTTT.

This sequence joins TRBV9 and TRBJ2-3; no clear D gene. The germline V and J ends were trimmed by 7 bases and 1 base, with 7 bases remaining between them. The germline gives CDR1 SGDLS, CDR2 YYNGEE. The CDR3 runs 12 residues. The CDR3 protein is CASGPGTDTQYF. The CDR3 region has the DNA TGTGCCAGCGGGCCCGGCACAGATACGCAGTATTTT.

V gene TRBV7-9 combines with J gene TRBJ1-1, with 8 nucleotides matching TRBD1. The V gene end was trimmed by 5 bases and the J gene end by 4 bases; junction bases not matched to a gene: 9. The CDR3 has 15 amino acids. The germline V gene has CDR1 SEHNR and CDR2 FQNEAQ (reference sequence). The CDR3 here is CASSQRAGTGTEAFF. The CDR3, as DNA: TGTGCCAGCAGCCAGCGCGCCGGGACAGGCACTGAAGCTTTCTTT.

The rearrangement joins TRBV7-2 to TRBJ1-1; D is uncertain. The CDR3 runs 12 residues. Trimming pared 6 bases from V and 8 bases from J, leaving 13 bases between. The germline V gene encodes CDR1 SGHTA and CDR2 FQGNSA. In DNA form, the CDR3 reads TGTGCCAGCAGAAACATGGGAGGAGAAGCTTTCTTT. Residues: CASRNMGGEAFF.

The J gene is TRBJ1-4, the V gene TRBV5-1; a weak D match, TRBD1 (5 bases). V was cut by 4 bases and J by 4 bases, with 14 bases left in between. CDR1 and CDR2 (germline): SGHRS, YFSETQ. The CDR3 consists of 15 residues. DNA for the CDR3: TGCGCCAGCAGCCGGGACGGGGGACTTAATGAAAAACTGTTTTTT. Residues: CASSRDGGLNEKLFF. Based on the CDR3 plus reference TRBV5-1 and TRBJ1-4, the full variable domain is KAGVTQTPRYLIKTRGQQVTLSCSPISGHRSVSWYQQTPGQGLQFLFEYFSETQRNKGNFPGRFSGRQFSNSRSEMNVSTLELGDSALYLCASSRDGGLNEKLFFGSGTQLSVL.

This chain joins TRBV3-1 (or the pseudogene TRBV3-2) and TRBJ2-7, with D hard to call. The CDR3 has 13 amino acids. From germline, CDR1 is LGHDT and CDR2 YNNKEL (reference sequence). Trimming cost V 4 bases and J 0 bases, with 7 bases left between them. DNA of the CDR3: TGTGCCAGCAGCCTCTCAGTCTCCTACGAGCAGTACTTC. Translation: CASSLSVSYEQYF.

This sequence joins TRBV7-7 and TRBJ1-1, with D perhaps matching TRBD1 (6 bases). Germline CDR1 is SSHAT and CDR2 is FNYEAQ (reference sequence). Trimming removed 1 base at V and 2 bases at J, with 8 bases between. This CDR3 spans 14 amino acids. DNA for the CDR3: TGTGCCAGCAGCTTAGGCAGGGGTAACACTGAAGCTTTCTTT. It yields the protein CASSLGRGNTEAFF.

The rearrangement joins TRBV27 to TRBJ1-4, with D tentatively TRBD1 (6 bases). CDR1 and CDR2 (germline): MNHEY, SMNVEV (reference sequence). The CDR3 consists of 13 residues. With 4 bases removed from V and 6 bases from J, the gap between germline ends came to 9 bases. The CDR3 spells CASSSRGYEKLFF. The CDR3 DNA reads as TGTGCCAGCAGTTCCAGGGGTTATGAAAAACTGTTTTTT.

The chain recombines TRBV18 with TRBJ2-5; 10 bases are shared with TRBD1. The CDR3 has 14 residues. Per germline, CDR1 KGHSH and CDR2 LQKENI. The trim removed 4 bases at V and 4 bases at J, leaving 3 bases unmatched. CDR3 coding DNA: TGTGCCAGCTCACGACAGGGGGCAGGAGAGACCCAGTACTTC. It encodes CASSRQGAGETQYF.

The CDR3 here is CASSYSLASYQETQYF. The CDR3 DNA reads TGTGCCAGCAGTTACTCTCTAGCCTCGTACCAAGAGACCCAGTACTTC. The chain couples TRBV6-5 to TRBJ2-5, with a weak D call TRBD2 (5 bases). Germline CDR1 reads MNHEY; CDR2 reads SVGAGI. The germline V and J ends were trimmed by 0 bases and 0 bases, with 11 bases remaining between them. CDR3 length: 16 residues.

The V call is TRBV19, the J call TRBJ1-1, with no clear D. The CDR3 runs 13 residues. The germline V gene encodes CDR1 LNHDA and CDR2 SQIVND (reference sequence). V lost 7 bases to trimming and J lost 0 bases, with 9 bases between them. As DNA, the CDR3 is TGTGCCAGTACTCGGGTCCTGAACACTGAAGCTTTCTTT. Amino acids: CASTRVLNTEAFF.

The CDR3 is CASSQSRGGGVSDTQYF. The CDR3 nucleotides read TGTGCCAGCAGTCAATCTAGGGGCGGGGGGGTTTCAGATACGCAGTATTTT. The chain combines TRBV27 with TRBJ2-3; TRBD2 matches at 9 bases. Per the germline V gene, CDR1 is MNHEY and CDR2 is SMNVEV (reference sequence). V shed 5 bases and J 4 bases; nucleotides not matched to a gene: 13. The CDR3 has 17 amino acids.